Sequencing of this TCR beta chain was carried out in a study of blood T cells in healthy people across ages. It was with a sample-barcoded 5' primer and a J-beta primer mix that a second PCR of roughly 7 to 12 cycles was run. TCRdb used MiXCR to reprocess the 5' RACE reads, holding one entry per CDR3 protein. This table has 500,000 to 650,000 distinct CDR3 sequences, over 25% appearing once. CDR3 size: 12 residues. V dropped 4 bases and J dropped 14; count of bases not matched to a gene: 11. Germline-derived CDR1 and CDR2 are SGHKS and YYEKEE (reference sequence). This clonotype turned up a few times. The sample was also reused in another study, on T cells of mothers and their children. That investigation notes: Healthy Caucasian mothers, three in number, and their six children were the donors.

The rearrangement joins TRBV5-5 to TRBJ2-5, with TRBD2 matching over 7 bases. This receptor was obtained from a boy younger than 10 in good health. Sequenced material: blood. The CDR3 reads CASSPASGPLYF. The CDR3 nucleotides are TGTGCCAGCAGCCCTGCTAGCGGTCCTTTATACTTC.